In this sample, the clone carrying this T cell receptor (beta chain) turned up many times. Its specificity is not known. Researchers classed hyperthyroidism as stable given no ophthalmopathy within 18 months of follow-up. Patients were left out if they had other autoimmune diseases, uncontrolled infections, pregnancy or lactation. Trimming cost V 3 bases and J 7 bases, with 21 bases left between them. CDR3 length: 16 amino acids. Investigators amplified TCR beta CDR3 regions from RNA transcripts. Second-round multiplex PCR came after first-round RT-PCR with HTBI primers. TCRdb called the multiplex PCR reads again in MiXCR, with one record for every CDR3 protein. The table shows 400,000 to 450,000 distinct CDR3 sequences, with 21% occurring only once. The data were obtained in a study of Graves' ophthalmopathy and Graves' hyperthyroidism. Findings and limits, study-wide: Sensitivity of approximately 66% and specificity of 72.22% were achieved by the model that predicted ophthalmopathy progression.

This chain links TRBV12-3 or TRBV12-4 with TRBJ1-2; tentative D call: TRBD1 (5 bases). Sequencing input: peripheral blood. This clonotype originated in a woman between 18 and 30 years old with stable Graves' hyperthyroidism. Here the CDR3 DNA reads TGTGCCAGCAGTTTTTCATCGGGATTTTCTGGGGGTGGCTACACCTTC. Translating gives CASSFSSGFSGGGYTF.